This is a list of T cell receptor beta chains from one sample in a study of blood T cell repertoires in COVID-19. Generated by immunoSEQ multiplex PCR, the TCRdb table keeps only in-frame clones and is missing some. The data show roughly 59,000 clones, approximately 78% seen once. The sample taken for sequencing was peripheral blood. The receptors come from a man at least 80 years old with acute or convalescent COVID-19. CDR3s include the opening cysteine and the closing phenylalanine or tryptophan. The order of the fields is V gene, clone size, J gene, D gene, CDR3 protein, CDR3 DNA. D genes are given only for firm matches. The size field is filled for only some rows; it gives once, few, many or a size class.

TRBV9	-	TRBJ1-3	-	CASTRTGGATGNTIYF	TGTGCCAGCACCAGAACCGGAGGGGCCACTGGAAACACCATATATTTT
TRBV30	-	TRBJ2-7	-	CAWSGGQIYQQYF	TGTGCCTGGAGTGGGGGACAAATCTACCAGCAGTACTTC
TRBV9	-	TRBJ1-4	TRBD1	CASSLDRGLATNEKLFF	TGTGCCAGCAGCCTAGACAGGGGGCTTGCAACTAATGAAAAACTGTTTTTT
TRBV3-1/TRBV3-2	-	TRBJ1-1	-	CASSLALTNTEAFF	TGTGCCAGCAGCCTAGCTCTCACGAACACTGAAGCTTTCTTT
TRBV30	-	TRBJ1-1	TRBD1	CAWTDRDTEAFF	TGTGCCTGGACTGACAGGGACACTGAAGCTTTCTTT
TRBV9	-	TRBJ1-2	-	CASSVGEGLGPTYGYTF	TGTGCCAGCAGCGTAGGGGAGGGACTCGGCCCAACCTATGGCTACACCTTC
TRBV11-2	-	TRBJ2-3	-	CASSPERADTQYF	TGTGCCAGCAGCCCCGAACGAGCAGATACGCAGTATTTT
TRBV29-1	-	TRBJ2-1	TRBD2	CSVEEGLAASYNEQFF	TGCAGCGTTGAAGAAGGTCTAGCGGCCTCCTACAATGAGCAGTTCTTC
TRBV5-6	-	TRBJ1-1	-	CASSLVPGTEAFF	TGTGCCAGCAGCTTGGTACCAGGCACTGAAGCTTTCTTT
TRBV6-5	-	TRBJ1-2	TRBD1	CASRLQGAIDGYTF	TGTGCCAGCAGACTACAGGGGGCGATCGATGGCTACACCTTC
TRBV5-1	once	TRBJ2-7	TRBD1	CASSRGQGAYEQYF	TGCGCCAGCAGCCGGGGACAGGGGGCTTACGAGCAGTACTTC
TRBV5-1	-	TRBJ2-1	TRBD2	CASSELAGGLGEQFF	TGCGCCAGCAGCGAACTAGCGGGGGGGCTGGGAGAGCAGTTCTTC
TRBV3-1/TRBV3-2	-	TRBJ2-1	-	CASSPLSGNSYNEQFF	TGTGCCAGCAGCCCCCTTAGCGGTAACTCCTACAATGAGCAGTTCTTC
TRBV5-4	-	TRBJ2-5	TRBD2	CASSPAAVAGGLAYQETQYF	TGTGCCAGCAGCCCGGCGGCGGTAGCGGGAGGACTCGCGTACCAAGAGACCCAGTACTTC
TRBV28	-	TRBJ1-1	-	CASDGTINTEAFF	TGTGCCAGCGATGGGACAATCAACACTGAAGCTTTCTTT
TRBV5-1	-	TRBJ2-5	-	CASSRGTFQETQYF	TGCGCCAGCAGCCGCGGGACTTTTCAAGAGACCCAGTACTTC
TRBV5-1	-	TRBJ2-2	TRBD2	CASSFGASGNTGELFF	TGCGCCAGCAGCTTCGGGGCTAGCGGGAACACCGGGGAGCTGTTTTTT
TRBV7-8	once	TRBJ1-1	-	CASSLRVMNTEAFF	TGTGCCAGCAGTTTACGGGTTATGAACACTGAAGCTTTCTTT
TRBV3-1/TRBV3-2	-	TRBJ1-4	-	CASSKGGGGYEKLFF	TGTGCCAGCAGTAAGGGTGGGGGGGGATACGAAAAACTGTTTTTT
TRBV9	-	TRBJ2-1	-	CASSVEGAPWDEQFF	TGTGCCAGCAGCGTAGAAGGGGCGCCATGGGATGAGCAGTTCTTC
TRBV6-5	-	TRBJ2-1	-	CATQGGFEQFF	TGTGCCACTCAGGGGGGCTTTGAGCAGTTCTTC
TRBV28	-	TRBJ2-7	-	CASSSPARSREQYF	TGTGCCAGCAGCTCGCCCGCCCGGTCTCGCGAGCAGTACTTC
TRBV5-1	-	TRBJ1-1	-	CASSLGGLGGGVEAFF	TGCGCCAGCAGCTTGGGAGGTTTGGGTGGGGGGGTTGAAGCTTTCTTT
TRBV10-2	-	TRBJ1-5	-	CASSDRVDQPQHF	TGCGCCAGCAGTGACAGGGTCGACCAGCCCCAGCATTTT
TRBV5-1	-	TRBJ2-1	TRBD1	CASSIGQDNSYNEQFF	TGCGCCAGCAGCATAGGACAGGATAACTCCTACAATGAGCAGTTCTTC
TRBV6-5	-	TRBJ2-1	-	CASSYFRLGDQFF	TGTGCCAGCAGTTATTTTAGGTTGGGAGATCAGTTCTTC
TRBV5-1	-	TRBJ1-1	TRBD1	CASSPGQGPNTEAFF	TGCGCCAGCAGCCCGGGACAGGGGCCGAACACTGAAGCTTTCTTT
TRBV6-5	-	TRBJ1-6	-	CASSYMDSGPLHF	TGTGCCAGCAGTTACATGGACAGTGGACCCCTCCACTTT